At least ten counts were recorded for the clone carrying this T cell receptor (beta chain). No antigen is known for it. TCRdb redid the calling of the 5' RACE reads with MiXCR, one entry per CDR3 protein. The sample carries over 95,000 distinct CDR3 sequences, about 8.5% recorded once. This sample stems from a study of CD8 T cells in ankylosing spondylitis. Findings and limits, study-wide: Within peripheral blood, clones linked to disease were CD8+ and relatively rare.

Trimming removed 0 bases at V and 0 bases at J, with 11 bases between. This CDR3 has 17 residues. Germline CDR1 reads KGHSH; CDR2 reads LQKENI. The sequenced sample was blood, either unsorted or a sorted T cell fraction (not recorded which). The chain is built from TRBV18 and TRBJ1-4; D possibly corresponds to TRBD1 (5 bases). This sequence originates from a male donor with ankylosing spondylitis or in good health (not recorded which). The CDR3 bases are TGTGCCAGCTCACCACCGGGGCCAGATGCAACTAATGAAAAACTGTTTTTT. This codes for CASSPPGPDATNEKLFF.